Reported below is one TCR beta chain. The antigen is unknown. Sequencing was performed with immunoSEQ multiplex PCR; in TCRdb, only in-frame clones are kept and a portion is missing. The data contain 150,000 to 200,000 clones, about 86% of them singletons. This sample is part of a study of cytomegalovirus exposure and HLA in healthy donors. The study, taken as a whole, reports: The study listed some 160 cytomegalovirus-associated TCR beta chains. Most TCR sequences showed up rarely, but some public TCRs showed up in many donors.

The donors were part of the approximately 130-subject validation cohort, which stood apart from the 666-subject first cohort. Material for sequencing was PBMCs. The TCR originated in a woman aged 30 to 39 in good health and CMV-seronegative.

CDR3 amino acids: CASSKTGQYEQYF. The CDR3 DNA is TGTGCCAGCAGTAAGACAGGGCAATACGAGCAGTACTTC. This chain connects TRBV27 to TRBJ2-7; TRBD1 matches at 7 bases. The CDR3 extends over 13 amino acids. Per germline, CDR1 MNHEY and CDR2 SMNVEV (reference sequence). Trimming removed 5 bases from V and 4 bases from J; junction bases left unmatched: 5.